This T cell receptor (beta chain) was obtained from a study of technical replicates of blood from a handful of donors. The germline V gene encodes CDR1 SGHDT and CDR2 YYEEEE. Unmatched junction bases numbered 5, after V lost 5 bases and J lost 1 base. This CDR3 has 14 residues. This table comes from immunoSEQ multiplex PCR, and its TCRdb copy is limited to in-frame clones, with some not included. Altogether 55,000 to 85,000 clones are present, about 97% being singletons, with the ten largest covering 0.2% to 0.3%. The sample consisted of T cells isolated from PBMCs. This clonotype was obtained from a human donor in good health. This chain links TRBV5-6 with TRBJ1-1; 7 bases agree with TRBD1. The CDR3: CASSWDSGNTEAFF. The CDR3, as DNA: TGTGCCAGCAGTTGGGACAGCGGGAACACTGAAGCTTTCTTT.